This TCR beta chain was identified during a study of T cells in tuberculosis. Cells were sorted from thawed PBMC rested overnight and stained with GMM-loaded CD1B tetramer, viability dye and anti-CD3. CD1B tetramers were loaded with Rhodococcus equi-derived C32 glucose monomycolate. Per germline, CDR1 KGHSH and CDR2 LQKENI. The CDR3 totals 13 residues. V lost 2 bases, J lost 10 bases, and 12 bases lay in between. Some clones are missing from TCRdb's copy, which holds only in-frame ones; the method was immunoSEQ multiplex PCR. The table has 60,000 or so clones, about four fifths seen once. This TCR derives from an adult woman with latent tuberculosis. Sample: CD1b-GMM tetramer-negative cells sorted from PBMCs. The rearrangement uses TRBV18 and TRBJ2-1; D is uncertain. The DNA for the CDR3 is TGTGCCAGCTCACCAATTGGCGGAGACGAGCAGTTCTTC. Its protein is CASSPIGGDEQFF.